A single sample gave rise to the 29 T cell receptor beta chains below, sequenced in a study of OX40 agonist ivuxolimab in advanced cancers. The table came from immunoSEQ multiplex PCR; TCRdb's copy has only in-frame clones and leaves some out. In the table there are about 100,000 clones, around nine tenths of which are singletons. This sample comprised CD4+ or CD8+ T cells sorted from blood, obtained in a trial of the OX40 agonist ivuxolimab. The receptors here all came from an adult with an advanced solid tumor such as melanoma, head and neck, liver or kidney cancer.

This clone was found once. The chain employs TRBV18 and TRBJ1-1; 8 nucleotides agree with TRBD1. From germline, CDR1 is KGHSH and CDR2 LQKENI. The CDR3 extends over 14 amino acids. V shed 6 bases and J 7 bases; nucleotides not matched to a gene: 10. CDR3 sequence: CASSRDRTSGEAFF. In DNA form, the CDR3 reads TGTGCCAGCTCTCGGGACAGGACTAGTGGTGAAGCTTTCTTT.

A few counts support this clone. V is TRBV9 and J is TRBJ1-6; tentative D call: TRBD1 (5 bases). The ends were cut back, 4 bases at V and 6 bases at J, with 11 bases in the middle. Germline lookup yields CDR1 SGDLS and CDR2 YYNGEE. The CDR3 has 14 residues. DNA of the CDR3: TGTGCCAGCAGCTTAACCCAGGGTAATTCACCCCTCCACTTT. Translation: CASSLTQGNSPLHF.

The rearrangement links TRBV5-8 to TRBJ2-2; 7 positions match TRBD2. After removal of 9 bases from V and 1 base from J, the junction contained 12 bases not matched to a gene. The CDR3 contains 16 residues. Germline V gives CDR1 SGHTS, CDR2 YDEGEE. The CDR3: CANPGGWGENTGELFF. In DNA, the CDR3 is TGTGCCAACCCGGGGGGTTGGGGAGAGAACACCGGGGAGCTGTTTTTT.

This clone was observed a few times. The chain links TRBV28 to TRBJ1-2, with D uncertain. The V gene lost 5 bases and the J gene lost 9 bases, with 16 bases spanning the gap. This CDR3 comprises 13 residues. Germline values: CDR1 MDHEN, CDR2 SYDVKM. The CDR3 DNA reads as TGTGCCAGCAGTCTTATACAACCCGAACGCTACACCTTC. This encodes CASSLIQPERYTF.

V usage is TRBV6-5 and J usage is TRBJ1-1; TRBD1 is a possible D gene (5 bases). V was clipped by 5 bases and J by 6 bases, with 13 bases between them. This CDR3 is 13 amino acids long. CDR1 and CDR2 from the germline V gene are MNHEY and SVGAGI. Here the CDR3 DNA reads TGTGCCAGCAGTATTATGGGGACCGCTGAAGCTTTCTTT. Translating it yields CASSIMGTAEAFF.

V usage is TRBV5-1 and J usage is TRBJ2-5; no firm D call. With 3 bases removed from V and 2 bases from J, the gap between germline ends came to 5 bases. CDR1 SGHRS and CDR2 YFSETQ come from the germline V gene. The CDR3 sequence is 12 residues long. CDR3 sequence: CASSSNQETQYF. The CDR3 DNA follows: TGCGCCAGCAGCTCCAATCAAGAGACCCAGTACTTC.

The chain is built from TRBV10-1 and TRBJ2-2; D call uncertain. Germline assignment: CDR1 WNHNN and CDR2 SYGVQD (reference sequence). The CDR3 covers 14 residues. V was trimmed by 2 bases and J by 0 bases, leaving 4 bases between them. Here the CDR3 reads CASSERPNTGELFF. For the CDR3, the DNA is TGCGCCAGCAGTGAGAGGCCGAACACCGGGGAGCTGTTTTTT.

In this sample, this clone turned up a few times. The rearrangement uses TRBV4-1 and TRBJ1-3, with D unresolved. Trimming removed 0 bases from V and 0 bases from J, with 9 bases in between. This CDR3 has 16 residues. Looked up from germline, CDR1 is MGHRA and CDR2 is YSYEKL. This CDR3 is CASSQDAGSSGNTIYF. CDR3 in DNA: TGCGCCAGCAGCCAAGATGCGGGTAGCTCTGGAAACACCATATATTTT.

V is TRBV19 and J is TRBJ2-2; D might be TRBD2 (5 bases). CDR3 length: 15 amino acids. Germline lookup yields CDR1 LNHDA and CDR2 SQIVND (reference sequence). V was trimmed by 3 bases and J by 1 base, leaving 9 bases between them. The CDR3 nucleotides are TGTGCCAGTAGTATTCTGGACTGGAACACCGGGGAGCTGTTTTTT. Translation: CASSILDWNTGELFF.

This clone was seen once. The CDR3 reads CAGQLGTGELFF. CDR3 DNA sequence: TGTGCCGGACAGCTGGGCACCGGGGAGCTGTTTTTT. This chain links TRBV2 with TRBJ2-2, with D possibly TRBD1 on 6 matching bases. V shed 11 bases and J shed 4 bases, with 11 bases lying between them. CDR1 and CDR2 (germline): SNHLY, FYNNEI. The CDR3 spans 12 residues. Based on the CDR3 plus reference TRBV2 and TRBJ2-2, the full variable domain is EPEVTQTPSHQVTQMGQEVILRCVPISNHLYFYWYRQILGQKVEFLVSFYNNEISEKSEIFDDQFSVERPDGSNFTLKIRSTKLEDSAMYFCAGQLGTGELFFGEGSRLTVL.

The chain has TRBV9 and TRBJ2-5; TRBD2 agrees at 13 bases. With 4 bases clipped from V and 5 bases from J, the junction kept 11 bases outside the gene matches. The CDR3 loop spans 17 amino acids. Germline V gene lookup returns CDR1 SGDLS and CDR2 YYNGEE. In DNA, the CDR3 is TGTGCCAGCAGCACCAGAGGACTAGCGGGAGAGTACGAGACCCAGTACTTC. Its translation is CASSTRGLAGEYETQYF. The full variable domain, completed using reference TRBV9 and TRBJ2-5, is DSGVTQTPKHLITATGQRVTLRCSPRSGDLSVYWYQQSLDQGLQFLIQYYNGEERAKGNILERFSAQQFPDLHSELNLSSLELGDSALYFCASSTRGLAGEYETQYFGPGTRLLVL.

The chain couples TRBV5-1 to TRBJ2-7; D possibly uses TRBD1 or TRBD2 (5 bases each). CDR3 length equals 14 residues. Trimming took 4 bases from V and 2 from J, leaving 13 bases between them. The germline gives CDR1 SGHRS, CDR2 YFSETQ. Here the CDR3 DNA reads TGCGCCAGCAGCCTGGGACGGAGACCCTACGAGCAGTACTTC. This sequence encodes CASSLGRRPYEQYF.

The chain links TRBV5-1 to TRBJ2-2; 7 bases fit TRBD2. The CDR3 runs 15 residues. V gave up 1 base and J gave up 5 bases; unmatched junction bases: 5. Germline V CDR1 and CDR2: SGHRS, YFSETQ. The CDR3 coding sequence is TGCGCCAGCAGCTTGATGATTAGCGGGACCGGGGAGCTGTTTTTT. This sequence encodes CASSLMISGTGELFF.

The genes are TRBV27 and TRBJ2-3, with D unclear. Germline V gene sequence: CDR1 MNHEY, CDR2 SMNVEV (reference sequence). With 0 bases removed from V and 2 bases from J, the gap between germline ends came to 6 bases. CDR3 length: 14 amino acids. In DNA, the CDR3 is TGTGCCAGCAGTTTATCCGCGCACACAGATACGCAGTATTTT. This sequence encodes CASSLSAHTDTQYF.

The chain combines TRBV5-1 with TRBJ2-1; 12 nucleotides align to TRBD2. The CDR3 loop spans 18 amino acids. The V and J ends lost 4 bases and 4 bases, in that order; junction bases with no gene match: 12. The germline V gene has CDR1 SGHRS and CDR2 YFSETQ. The CDR3 nucleotides read TGCGCCAGCAGCAAGACTAGCGGGGGACCACGAGGGTACAATGAGCAGTTCTTC. This codes for CASSKTSGGPRGYNEQFF.

The J gene is TRBJ1-5, the V gene TRBV19; D may be TRBD1 (6 bases). This CDR3 is 17 amino acids long. From germline, CDR1 is LNHDA and CDR2 SQIVND (reference sequence). Trimming cost V 2 bases and J 5 bases, with 19 bases left between them. CDR3 nucleotides: TGTGCCAGTAGTATAAACTTTATGAGGGGGACATATCAGCCCCAGCATTTT. Amino acid sequence: CASSINFMRGTYQPQHF.

V usage is TRBV14 and J usage is TRBJ2-3; 8 positions agree with TRBD1. V was clipped by 6 bases and J by 1 base; unmatched bases: 9. CDR1 is SGHDN and CDR2 is FVKESK in the germline V gene. This CDR3 is built from 16 residues. CDR3 DNA sequence: TGTGCCAGCAGTTCCCGACCGGGACAGGGCACAGATACGCAGTATTTT. Translation: CASSSRPGQGTDTQYF.

The count of this clone is one. The V gene is TRBV19, the J gene TRBJ2-4; either TRBD1 or TRBD2 may fit D (6 bases each). The CDR3 extends over 16 amino acids. Germline CDR1 LNHDA, CDR2 SQIVND (reference sequence). Trimming took 9 bases from V and 0 from J, leaving 18 bases between them. The CDR3 is CASHQGGILAKNIQYF. In nucleotides, the CDR3 is TGTGCCAGCCATCAAGGGGGGATACTAGCCAAAAACATTCAGTACTTC. Using reference TRBV19 and TRBJ2-4 for the parts outside the CDR3, the full variable domain is DGGITQSPKYLFRKEGQNVTLSCEQNLNHDAMYWYRQDPGQGLRLIYYSQIVNDFQKGDIAEGYSVSREKKESFPLTVTSAQKNPTAFYLCASHQGGILAKNIQYFGAGTRLSVL.

This sequence joins TRBV27 and TRBJ1-1, with D possibly TRBD1 on 5 matching bases. There are 14 residues in the CDR3. Germline V gives CDR1 MNHEY, CDR2 SMNVEV (reference sequence). V lost 6 bases and J 5 bases, leaving 16 bases between the germline ends. The CDR3 loop reads CASRTQGRETEAFF. In DNA form, the CDR3 reads TGTGCCAGCAGGACTCAGGGTCGGGAGACTGAAGCTTTCTTT.

The chain's CDR3 is CASSQDTRVTQYF. In nucleotides, the CDR3 is TGTGCCAGCAGCCAGGACACCCGGGTGACCCAGTACTTC. The J gene is TRBJ2-5, the V gene TRBV11-2; weak D call: TRBD1 (5 bases). The CDR3 has 13 residues. Germline CDR1 and CDR2: SGHAT and FQNNGV. Trimming cost V 5 bases and J 7 bases, with 14 bases left between them.

V gene TRBV5-1 combines with J gene TRBJ2-3; the match to TRBD2 covers 8 bases. The CDR3 runs 17 residues. The J segment lost 5 bases and the V segment lost 0 bases, leaving 11 bases of the junction unmatched. Germline V lookup: CDR1 SGHRS, CDR2 YFSETQ. CDR3 protein: CASSLEGSGAPLDTQYF. CDR3 in DNA: TGCGCCAGCAGCTTGGAGGGTAGCGGGGCCCCCCTAGATACGCAGTATTTT.

V usage is TRBV20-1 and J usage is TRBJ1-2; weak D call: TRBD1 (5 bases). The ends were cut back, 6 bases at V and 7 bases at J, with 6 bases in the middle. Germline V gives CDR1 DFQATT, CDR2 SNEGSKA (reference sequence). The CDR3 length is 9 residues. Here the CDR3 reads CSAGGGYTF. The CDR3 region has the DNA TGCAGTGCCGGGGGTGGCTACACCTTC.

This chain links TRBV5-4 with TRBJ2-2; D gene ambiguous. V was cut by 0 bases and J by 6 bases, with 12 bases left in between. The CDR3 has 15 amino acids. Germline V gives CDR1 SGHNT, CDR2 YYREEE (reference sequence). CDR3 nucleotide sequence: TGTGCCAGCAGCTTGGGGGTCCTGGGTTCCGGGGAGCTGTTTTTT. This encodes CASSLGVLGSGELFF.

V and J are TRBV27 and TRBJ2-1, with D perhaps TRBD2 (5 bases). The CDR3 sequence is 16 residues long. V was clipped by 4 bases and J by 6 bases, with 19 bases between them. The germline CDR1 and CDR2 sequences are MNHEY and SMNVEV (reference sequence). The DNA for the CDR3 is TGTGCCAGCAGTTCCCGAGGCGGACTCCCCTCCAATGAGCAGTTCTTC. It encodes CASSSRGGLPSNEQFF.

V usage is TRBV19 and J usage is TRBJ2-5; D may correspond to TRBD1 or TRBD2 (5 bases each). There are 15 residues in the CDR3. CDR1 and CDR2 from the germline V gene are LNHDA and SQIVND (reference sequence). V was trimmed by 3 bases and J by 1 base, leaving 12 bases between them. Here the CDR3 DNA reads TGTGCCAGTAGTATGGGTGGGACCTTCCAAGAGACCCAGTACTTC. This gives the protein CASSMGGTFQETQYF.

The CDR3 DNA is TGTGCCAGCAGTTACAGCGGAGAAGCTTTCTTT. This encodes CASSYSGEAFF. V gene TRBV6-6 combines with J gene TRBJ1-1; D not resolved. CDR1 and CDR2 from the germline V gene are MNHNY and SVGAGI (reference sequence). V was cut by 2 bases and J by 8 bases, with 6 bases left in between. The CDR3 spans 11 residues.

J is TRBJ2-7 and V is TRBV11-2; 8 nucleotides line up with TRBD1. This CDR3 region has 14 residues. Germline CDR1 and CDR2: SGHAT and FQNNGV. V lost 5 bases, J lost 6 bases, and 9 bases stayed unmatched. CDR3 coding DNA: TGTGCCAGCAGCACCCGGACAGGGTGGAGCGAGCAGTACTTC. It yields the protein CASSTRTGWSEQYF. Filled out from reference TRBV11-2 and TRBJ2-7, the complete variable domain reads EAGVAQSPRYKIIEKRQSVAFWCNPISGHATLYWYQQILGQGPKLLIQFQNNGVVDDSQLPKDRFSAERLKGVDSTLKIQPAKLEDSAVYLCASSTRTGWSEQYFGPGTRLTVT.

The CDR3, as DNA: TGTGCCAGCAGCTTGAGGGGCAGAGGGGGTGAAGCTTTCTTT. Protein sequence: CASSLRGRGGEAFF. The rearrangement joins TRBV5-4 to TRBJ1-1, with D possibly TRBD1 on 6 matching bases. The V end was cut by 1 base, the J end by 7 bases, with 14 bases between. The germline CDR1 and CDR2 sequences are SGHNT and YYREEE (reference sequence). The CDR3 consists of 14 residues. The entire variable domain, with the rest obtained from reference TRBV5-4 and TRBJ1-1, is as follows: ETGVTQSPTHLIKTRGQQVTLRCSSQSGHNTVSWYQQALGQGPQFIFQYYREEENGRGNFPPRFSGLQFPNYSSELNVNALELDDSALYLCASSLRGRGGEAFFGQGTRLTVV.

This chain joins TRBV19 and TRBJ2-7; D is tentatively TRBD1 or TRBD2 (5 bases each). The CDR3 contains 15 residues. Trimming stripped 3 bases from V and 1 base from J, with 13 bases between. The germline CDR1 and CDR2 sequences are LNHDA and SQIVND (reference sequence). The CDR3: CASSISGTASYEQYF. CDR3 sequence (DNA): TGTGCCAGTAGTATCTCTGGGACGGCTTCCTACGAGCAGTACTTC.